Following are 25 T cell receptor beta chains from one sample sequenced in a study of cytomegalovirus exposure and HLA in healthy donors. This PCR relied on a set of 60 Vbeta primers and 13 Jbeta primers. The data were produced by immunoSEQ multiplex PCR, yet TCRdb's version contains in-frame clones alone and is incomplete. The sample shows some 120,000 clones, roughly 74% of them seen only once. The material sequenced was PBMCs. The receptors come from a woman in her forties or fifties in good health and CMV-seropositive.

This rearrangement joins TRBV7-3 to TRBJ2-1; D remains ambiguous. CDR1 SGHTA and CDR2 FQGTGA come from the germline V gene. Trimming pared 5 bases from V and 0 bases from J, leaving 11 bases between. CDR3 size: 15 residues. In DNA form, the CDR3 reads TGTGCCAGCAGCACCGACTGGAGCTCCTACAATGAGCAGTTCTTC. Residues: CASSTDWSSYNEQFF.

This clone was seen a single time. The chain has TRBV11-2 and TRBJ2-3; weak D call: TRBD2 (5 bases). Trimming pared 2 bases from V and 8 bases from J, leaving 14 bases between. Germline V gene lookup returns CDR1 SGHAT and CDR2 FQNNGV. There are 14 residues in the CDR3. CDR3 DNA: TGTGCCAGCAGCTTACCGGGTCCCCGGGGTACGCAGTATTTT. Translation gives CASSLPGPRGTQYF.

The rearrangement joins TRBV5-4 to TRBJ1-4; D may be TRBD1 (6 bases). The CDR3 extends over 14 amino acids. Trimming removed 2 bases at V and 7 bases at J, with 12 bases between. Looked up from germline, CDR1 is SGHNT and CDR2 is YYREEE (reference sequence). The CDR3 region is CASSLWTVSEKLFF. DNA for the CDR3: TGTGCCAGCAGCTTATGGACAGTATCTGAAAAACTGTTTTTT.

V gene TRBV7-6 combines with J gene TRBJ2-7; TRBD1 agrees at 9 bases. The V gene's germline CDR1 is SGHVS and CDR2 FNYEAQ. V dropped 5 bases and J dropped 6; count of bases not matched to a gene: 11. This CDR3 region has 15 residues. Written as DNA, the CDR3 is TGTGCCAGCAGCCAACCGGGACAGGGTAGCGGCGAGCAGTACTTC. Residues: CASSQPGQGSGEQYF.

V is TRBV5-1 and J is TRBJ1-3, with D tentatively TRBD1 (5 bases). The CDR3 contains 16 residues. The germline V and J ends were trimmed by 4 bases and 1 base, with 15 bases remaining between them. Germline V CDR1 and CDR2: SGHRS, YFSETQ. CDR3 DNA sequence: TGCGCCAGCAGCCGGGACGGGGGTCCATCTGGAAACACCATATATTTT. This gives the protein CASSRDGGPSGNTIYF.

The chain joins TRBV5-4 to TRBJ1-5; D not certain. The CDR3 spans 15 residues. The germline V gene encodes CDR1 SGHNT and CDR2 YYREEE (reference sequence). The ends were cut back, 0 bases at V and 3 bases at J, with 10 bases in the middle. The CDR3 protein is CASSLGGNSNQPQHF. As DNA, the CDR3 is TGTGCCAGCAGCTTGGGAGGGAACTCCAATCAGCCCCAGCATTTT.

This sequence joins TRBV19 and TRBJ1-4, with D perhaps matching TRBD1 (6 bases). CDR3 length equals 16 residues. Germline V lookup: CDR1 LNHDA, CDR2 SQIVND (reference sequence). Trimming pared 5 bases from V and 2 bases from J, leaving 15 bases between. The CDR3 DNA reads TGTGCCAGTAGTCAACCGGCGGGGGGCACTAATGAAAAACTGTTTTTT. Its protein is CASSQPAGGTNEKLFF.

The gene calls are TRBV18 and TRBJ2-1, with TRBD2 matching over 10 bases. V was clipped by 3 bases and J by 4 bases; unmatched bases: 3. This CDR3 contains 15 residues. The germline gives CDR1 KGHSH, CDR2 LQKENI. The CDR3 is CASSPLAGEYNEQFF. The CDR3 DNA is TGTGCCAGCTCACCCCTAGCGGGGGAGTACAATGAGCAGTTCTTC. Together with reference TRBV18 and TRBJ2-1, the CDR3 gives the full variable domain: NAGVMQNPRHLVRRRGQEARLRCSPMKGHSHVYWYRQLPEEGLKFMVYLQKENIIDESGMPKERFSAEFPKEGPSILRIQQVVRGDSAAYFCASSPLAGEYNEQFFGPGTRLTVL.

The chain links TRBV27 to TRBJ2-5; 7 bases fit TRBD1. Gene TRBJ2-7 matches the end of the DNA better, so the J call may be wrong. Per the germline V gene, CDR1 is MNHEY and CDR2 is SMNVEV (reference sequence). CDR3 length: 16 amino acids. The CDR3 nucleotides are TGTGCCAGCAGTTTCTTCCGCGCAGGGGGATCCTACGAGCAGTACTTC. Its protein product is CASSFFRAGGSYEQYF.

The V call is TRBV28, the J call TRBJ1-6; tentative D call: TRBD1 (5 bases). The germline V and J ends were trimmed by 2 bases and 10 bases, with 18 bases remaining between them. CDR3 length: 16 amino acids. Germline V gives CDR1 MDHEN, CDR2 SYDVKM. The CDR3 sequence is CASSLRAGKWGSPLHF. CDR3 coding DNA: TGTGCCAGCAGTTTAAGAGCGGGGAAGTGGGGCTCACCCCTCCACTTT.

The chain combines TRBV6-6 with TRBJ1-2; TRBD1 agrees at 10 bases. This CDR3 is 14 amino acids long. CDR1 and CDR2 from the germline V gene are MNHNY and SVGAGI (reference sequence). The J segment lost 5 bases and the V segment lost 6 bases, leaving 6 bases of the junction unmatched. DNA for the CDR3: TGTGCCAGCAGGACCCGGGACAGGGGATATGGCTACACCTTC. Translating it yields CASRTRDRGYGYTF.

This chain links TRBV18 with TRBJ1-6; D is uncertain. The CDR3 contains 12 residues. The V and J ends lost 4 bases and 8 bases respectively, with 6 bases between them. Germline CDR1 KGHSH, CDR2 LQKENI. The CDR3 DNA is TGTGCCAGCTCACGACGGGATTCACCCCTCCACTTT. Its protein is CASSRRDSPLHF.

The V gene is TRBV29-1, the J gene TRBJ2-2; 9 bases align to TRBD1. The trim removed 8 bases at V and 4 bases at J, leaving 8 bases unmatched. Germline CDR1 reads SQVTM; CDR2 reads ANQGSEA. The CDR3 is 14 residues long. DNA of the CDR3: TGCAGCACCGCGGGACAGGGCGGCACCGGGGAGCTGTTTTTT. It codes for CSTAGQGGTGELFF.

The chain links TRBV5-6 to TRBJ2-5; 10 bases fit TRBD2. The J call could be wrong; TRBJ2-7 is a better fit for the DNA end. Looked up from germline, CDR1 is SGHDT and CDR2 is YYEEEE. The CDR3 runs 15 residues. Here the CDR3 reads CASSLSGGAPYEQYF. CDR3 DNA sequence: TGTGCCAGCAGCTTGAGCGGGGGGGCCCCGTACGAGCAGTACTTC.

The chain has TRBV25-1 and TRBJ1-6, with 8 bases that match TRBD1. The CDR3 covers 14 residues. The germline V gene encodes CDR1 MGHDK and CDR2 SYGVNS. V lost 5 bases, J lost 7 bases, and 4 bases stayed unmatched. The CDR3: CASSPQGVNSPLHF. Here the CDR3 DNA reads TGTGCCAGCAGTCCACAGGGGGTAAATTCACCCCTCCACTTT.

The DNA for the CDR3 is TGTGCCAGCAGCCTAATGAGCGGGGGCGAGGGTGAAAAACTGTTTTTT. Its translation: CASSLMSGGEGEKLFF. The J gene is TRBJ1-4, the V gene TRBV7-2; D is perhaps TRBD1 (6 bases). V was trimmed by 5 bases and J by 7 bases, leaving 20 bases between them. Germline V gene sequence: CDR1 SGHTA, CDR2 FQGNSA. The CDR3 consists of 16 residues.

The CDR3 region is CASSAPGTVGYF. The DNA for the CDR3 is TGTGCCAGCAGCGCACCCGGGACAGTTGGTTACTTC. The V call is TRBV21-1, the J call TRBJ2-5; the table assigns TRBD1, which was not confirmed against the DNA. TRBV21-1 is deemed a pseudogene. This CDR3 comprises 12 residues.

The chain links TRBV5-1 to TRBJ2-5, with TRBD2 matching over 8 bases. Per germline, CDR1 SGHRS and CDR2 YFSETQ. V dropped 5 bases and J dropped 1; count of bases not matched to a gene: 7. The CDR3 covers 15 residues. The CDR3 DNA is TGCGCCAGCAGATTTAGCGGGGCCCCCCAAGAGACCCAGTACTTC. Amino acids: CASRFSGAPQETQYF.

This chain connects TRBV7-7 to TRBJ2-7, with D uncertain. Trimming took off 1 base at V and 4 bases at J, with 8 bases between the two ends. In germline, CDR1 is SSHAT, CDR2 FNYEAQ (reference sequence). CDR3 length equals 13 residues. The CDR3, as DNA: TGTGCCAGCAGCTTAGAGGCCGGGTACGAGCAGTACTTC. The encoded protein is CASSLEAGYEQYF.

CDR3 DNA: TGTGCCAGCAGTGAACACACGGAGAGGTCCGGAAACACCATATATTTT. Residues: CASSEHTERSGNTIYF. The V and J genes are TRBV6-4 and TRBJ1-3; D is ambiguous. Per the germline V gene, CDR1 is MRHNA and CDR2 is SNTAGT. The CDR3 runs to 16 residues. V lost 3 bases, J lost 4 bases, and 16 bases lay in between.

J is TRBJ2-2 and V is TRBV6-5; 9 bases fit TRBD2. The CDR3 length is 16 residues. The trim removed 1 base at V and 7 bases at J, leaving 7 bases unmatched. Per the germline V gene, CDR1 is MNHEY and CDR2 is SVGAGI. The CDR3 coding sequence is TGTGCCAGCAGTTACTGGCGGGGGGGCCTTAACGGGGAGCTGTTTTTT. Its protein product is CASSYWRGGLNGELFF.

This clone was observed a single time. The V and J genes are TRBV11-1 and TRBJ1-1; no firm D call. The CDR3 consists of 14 residues. The V gene's germline CDR1 is SGHAT and CDR2 FQDESV (reference sequence). Trimming cost V 5 bases and J 2 bases, with 12 bases left between them. The CDR3 is CASSLGMLNTEAFF. CDR3 DNA sequence: TGTGCCAGCAGCCTCGGGATGTTAAACACTGAAGCTTTCTTT.

V and J are TRBV5-6 and TRBJ2-3; TRBD2 aligns across 9 bases. CDR3 length: 15 residues. J lost 5 bases, V lost 2 bases, and 6 bases had no gene match. Germline CDR1 is SGHDT and CDR2 is YYEEEE. CDR3 nucleotides: TGTGCCAGCAGCTTAGGGCGGGGGGGTGTAGATACGCAGTATTTT. Its translation: CASSLGRGGVDTQYF.

The chain is built from TRBV4-3 and TRBJ2-7; 9 bases fit TRBD1. Germline CDR1 reads LGHNA; CDR2 reads YSLEER. The CDR3 is made up of 14 amino acids. With 1 base clipped from V and 2 bases from J, the junction kept 0 bases outside the gene matches. In nucleotides, the CDR3 is TGCGCCAGCAGCCAAGGACAGGGGGCCTACGAGCAGTACTTC. Its translation: CASSQGQGAYEQYF.

The V call is TRBV19, the J call TRBJ2-1; perhaps TRBD2 as D (6 bases). Per the germline V gene, CDR1 is LNHDA and CDR2 is SQIVND (reference sequence). This CDR3 contains 17 residues. Between the trimmed V and J ends, which lost 5 bases and 4 bases, there was a span of 21 bases. The CDR3 nucleotides read TGTGCCAGTAGTCGTACTTCCGCCGGGACTCTTTACAATGAGCAGTTCTTC. It codes for CASSRTSAGTLYNEQFF.